These T cell receptor beta chains were read from a single sample in a study of CD8 T cells in ankylosing spondylitis. TCRdb re-analysed the 5' RACE reads in MiXCR, keeping a single row per CDR3 protein. The profile covers around 130,000 distinct CDR3 sequences, with 9.3% appearing a single time and roughly 3.4% taken by the ten largest. Sequencing was carried out using blood, either unsorted or a sorted T cell fraction (not recorded which). The receptors originated from a male donor with ankylosing spondylitis or in good health (not recorded which). The CDR3 runs from the conserved cysteine through the conserved F or W. Each record gives: J gene, D gene, clone size, V gene, CDR3 DNA, CDR3 protein. A D gene is named only where the DNA matches it firmly. Clone size is shown for a subset of rows, as once, few, many or a class of expanded clone.

TRBJ2-4 - many TRBV20-1 TGCAGTGCTCCACTCCGGCTCAATAAAAACATTCAGTACTTC CSAPLRLNKNIQYF
TRBJ2-7 TRBD2 - TRBV18 TGTGCCAGCTCCCCTAATCGGGAGGGGTTCGAGCAGTACTTC CASSPNREGFEQYF
TRBJ2-2 - many TRBV20-1 TGCAGTGCTAGAGTGGCGGGTAGGAACACCGGGGAGCTGTTTTTT CSARVAGRNTGELFF
TRBJ1-4 - many TRBV5-1 TGCGCCAGCAGCTTGGAGGGATTGGTTCGTGAAAAACTGTTTTTT CASSLEGLVREKLFF
TRBJ2-7 TRBD1 many TRBV12-3/TRBV12-4 TGTGCCAGCAGGGGCAGGGGGCAGGAGCAGTACTTC CASRGRGQEQYF
TRBJ2-2 - many TRBV12-3/TRBV12-4 TGTGCCAGCAGTTTTGATCCGAGCGGCTACACCGGGGAGCTGTTTTTT CASSFDPSGYTGELFF
TRBJ2-5 TRBD1 many TRBV5-1 TGCGCCAGCAGGCCCTGGACAGGGGGTCGGGAGACCCAGTACTTC CASRPWTGGRETQYF
TRBJ1-6 - many TRBV21-1 TGTGCCAGCAGCAAAGTAAGAGGACAGGGGTCGGCTGGCTCCTATAATTCACCCCTCCACTTT CASSKVRGQGSAGSYNSPLHF
TRBJ2-3 - many TRBV7-2 TGTGCCAGCAGCACTACGGGAAGCACAGATACGCAGTATTTT CASSTTGSTDTQYF
TRBJ2-1 - many TRBV5-1 TGCGCCAGCAGCTTGTTAGCGGCTGACAATGAGCAGTTCTTC CASSLLAADNEQFF
TRBJ2-3 TRBD2 many TRBV7-2 TGTGCCAGCAGCGCCTCGGGACTAGCGGTCTCCGGGCGTACGCAGTATTTT CASSASGLAVSGRTQYF
TRBJ2-5 - many TRBV20-1 TGCAGTGCCATGAGAGGACGAGGAGAGACCCAGTACTTC CSAMRGRGETQYF
TRBJ2-3 TRBD2 many TRBV11-1 TGTGCCAGCAGCCATGACGGACTAGCGGGAGTCGGGAGCACAGATACGCAGTATTTT CASSHDGLAGVGSTDTQYF
TRBJ2-6 - - TRBV5-1 TGCGCCAGCAGCTTGGGGGGCCCTGGGGCCAACGTCCTGACTTTC CASSLGGPGANVLTF
TRBJ2-1 - many TRBV29-1 TGCAGCGTCGCCCACTACAATGAGCAGTTCTTC CSVAHYNEQFF
TRBJ2-7 TRBD1 - TRBV6-5 TGTGCCAGCAGTTGGGGGACAGTCTACGAGCAGTACTTC CASSWGTVYEQYF
TRBJ2-5 TRBD2 few TRBV5-1 TGCGCCAGCAGCGATGGACTAGCGGGAGGGCCTGGAGAGACCCAGTACTTC CASSDGLAGGPGETQYF
TRBJ2-1 - few TRBV29-1 TGCAGCGTTGAAGGCTCAGGGATTACCTACAATGAGCAGTTCTTC CSVEGSGITYNEQFF
TRBJ2-7 - many TRBV4-3 TGCGCCAGCAGCTACGAACGTGGCTACGAGCAGTACTTC CASSYERGYEQYF
TRBJ2-1 - many TRBV5-4 TGTGCCAGCAGCCGTGACCTCTACAATGAGCAGTTCTTC CASSRDLYNEQFF
TRBJ2-3 - many TRBV20-1 TGCAGTGCCTTCAACCAGCCAGGCACAGATACGCAGTATTTT CSAFNQPGTDTQYF
TRBJ2-7 - many TRBV15 TGTGCCACCAGCAGACCTGGACTGCCATACGAGCAGTACTTC CATSRPGLPYEQYF
TRBJ2-1 TRBD1 many TRBV10-3 TGTGCCACGGCAGCGGGACAGGGGACGAACAATGAGCAGTTCTTC CATAAGQGTNNEQFF
TRBJ2-2 TRBD2 many TRBV5-1 TGCGCCAGCAGCTGGGGGACTAGCGGAGGGAACACCGGGGAGCTGTTTTTT CASSWGTSGGNTGELFF
TRBJ2-5 - many TRBV7-2 TGTGCCAGCAGCCGTCAGGGGGGGCAAGAGACCCAGTACTTC CASSRQGGQETQYF
TRBJ2-2 - many TRBV11-2 TGTGCCAGCAGCCGGCGGGAATTGGGGACCGGGGAGCTGTTTTTT CASSRRELGTGELFF
TRBJ2-7 TRBD1 - TRBV3-1 TGTGCCAGCAGCCAACTGGGACAGGGAGTCAACGAGCAGTACTTC CASSQLGQGVNEQYF
TRBJ2-5 TRBD2 few TRBV29-1 TGCAGCGTGTACCGAGGTAGCGGGACAAGGGAAGAGACCCAGTACTTC CSVYRGSGTREETQYF
TRBJ2-1 - many TRBV5-5 TGTGCCAGCAGCTTGGAACCAAGCGGCAACAATGAGCAGTTCTTC CASSLEPSGNNEQFF